This paragraph reports one TCR beta chain. With 3 bases removed from V and 6 bases from J, the gap between germline ends came to 5 bases. The CDR3 sequence is 12 residues long. The germline gives CDR1 SGHVS, CDR2 FNYEAQ. Those enrolled, adults aged roughly 18 to 90 years, came from some 23 US areas. This sample was taken from a study of blood T cell repertoires in COVID-19. Study in general: Italy, Spain and the United States were the sources of the convalescent and acute COVID-19 samples.

In the original processing: How many nucleated cells were present was estimated from reference gene primer amplification. The table came from immunoSEQ multiplex PCR; TCRdb's copy has only in-frame clones and leaves some out. The V and J calls and clone size are taken from that table; D and trimming were inferred from the DNA. The sample consists of 250,000 or so clones, around 88% of them appearing once. The genes are TRBV7-6 and TRBJ2-2, with unresolved D. The sample comprised PBMCs or T cells enriched from blood (not recorded which). The sequence was collected from a woman aged 45-60 years who had recovered from COVID-19. The CDR3 reads CASSLAPGELFF. For the CDR3, the DNA is TGTGCCAGCAGCTTGGCCCCCGGGGAGCTGTTTTTT.